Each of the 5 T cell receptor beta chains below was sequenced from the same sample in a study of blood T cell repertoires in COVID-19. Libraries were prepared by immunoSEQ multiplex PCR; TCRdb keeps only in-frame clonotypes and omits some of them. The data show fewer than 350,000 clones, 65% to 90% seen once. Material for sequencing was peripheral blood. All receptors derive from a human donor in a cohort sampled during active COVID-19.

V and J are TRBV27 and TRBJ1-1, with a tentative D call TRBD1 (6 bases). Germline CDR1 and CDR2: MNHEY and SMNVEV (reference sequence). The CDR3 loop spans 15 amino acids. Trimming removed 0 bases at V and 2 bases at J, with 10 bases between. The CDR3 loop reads CASSLSPGANTEAFF. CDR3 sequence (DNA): TGTGCCAGCAGTTTATCGCCAGGGGCTAACACTGAAGCTTTCTTT.

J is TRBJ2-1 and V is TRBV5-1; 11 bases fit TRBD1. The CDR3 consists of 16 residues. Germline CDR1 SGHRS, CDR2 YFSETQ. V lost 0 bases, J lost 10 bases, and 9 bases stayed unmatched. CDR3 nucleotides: TGCGCCAGCAGCTTGGGAGCGGGACAGGGGGGCCGGGAGCAGTTCTTC. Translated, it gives CASSLGAGQGGREQFF.

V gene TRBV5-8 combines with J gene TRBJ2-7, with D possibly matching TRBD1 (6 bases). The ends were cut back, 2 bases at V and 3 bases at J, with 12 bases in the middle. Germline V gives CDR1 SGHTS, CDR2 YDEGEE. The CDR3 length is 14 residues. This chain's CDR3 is CASSFLQGHYEQYF. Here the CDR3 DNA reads TGTGCCAGCAGCTTCCTTCAGGGACACTACGAGCAGTACTTC.

In DNA, the CDR3 is TGTGCCACCAGCAGAAGCCCAGGGATTGTAACAGATACGCAGTATTTT. Translating it yields CATSRSPGIVTDTQYF. J is TRBJ2-3 and V is TRBV15; a possible D gene is TRBD1 (5 bases). The V gene lost 2 bases and the J gene lost 3 bases, with 15 bases spanning the gap. The CDR3 has 16 residues. The germline gives CDR1 LNHNV, CDR2 YYDKDF (reference sequence).

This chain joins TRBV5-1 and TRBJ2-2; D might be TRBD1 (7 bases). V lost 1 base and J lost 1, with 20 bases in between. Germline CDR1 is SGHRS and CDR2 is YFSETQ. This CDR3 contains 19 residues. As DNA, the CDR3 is TGCGCCAGCAGCTTGTCGCGTGTCGGAGGGGGCCGGAACACCGGGGAGCTGTTTTTT. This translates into CASSLSRVGGGRNTGELFF.